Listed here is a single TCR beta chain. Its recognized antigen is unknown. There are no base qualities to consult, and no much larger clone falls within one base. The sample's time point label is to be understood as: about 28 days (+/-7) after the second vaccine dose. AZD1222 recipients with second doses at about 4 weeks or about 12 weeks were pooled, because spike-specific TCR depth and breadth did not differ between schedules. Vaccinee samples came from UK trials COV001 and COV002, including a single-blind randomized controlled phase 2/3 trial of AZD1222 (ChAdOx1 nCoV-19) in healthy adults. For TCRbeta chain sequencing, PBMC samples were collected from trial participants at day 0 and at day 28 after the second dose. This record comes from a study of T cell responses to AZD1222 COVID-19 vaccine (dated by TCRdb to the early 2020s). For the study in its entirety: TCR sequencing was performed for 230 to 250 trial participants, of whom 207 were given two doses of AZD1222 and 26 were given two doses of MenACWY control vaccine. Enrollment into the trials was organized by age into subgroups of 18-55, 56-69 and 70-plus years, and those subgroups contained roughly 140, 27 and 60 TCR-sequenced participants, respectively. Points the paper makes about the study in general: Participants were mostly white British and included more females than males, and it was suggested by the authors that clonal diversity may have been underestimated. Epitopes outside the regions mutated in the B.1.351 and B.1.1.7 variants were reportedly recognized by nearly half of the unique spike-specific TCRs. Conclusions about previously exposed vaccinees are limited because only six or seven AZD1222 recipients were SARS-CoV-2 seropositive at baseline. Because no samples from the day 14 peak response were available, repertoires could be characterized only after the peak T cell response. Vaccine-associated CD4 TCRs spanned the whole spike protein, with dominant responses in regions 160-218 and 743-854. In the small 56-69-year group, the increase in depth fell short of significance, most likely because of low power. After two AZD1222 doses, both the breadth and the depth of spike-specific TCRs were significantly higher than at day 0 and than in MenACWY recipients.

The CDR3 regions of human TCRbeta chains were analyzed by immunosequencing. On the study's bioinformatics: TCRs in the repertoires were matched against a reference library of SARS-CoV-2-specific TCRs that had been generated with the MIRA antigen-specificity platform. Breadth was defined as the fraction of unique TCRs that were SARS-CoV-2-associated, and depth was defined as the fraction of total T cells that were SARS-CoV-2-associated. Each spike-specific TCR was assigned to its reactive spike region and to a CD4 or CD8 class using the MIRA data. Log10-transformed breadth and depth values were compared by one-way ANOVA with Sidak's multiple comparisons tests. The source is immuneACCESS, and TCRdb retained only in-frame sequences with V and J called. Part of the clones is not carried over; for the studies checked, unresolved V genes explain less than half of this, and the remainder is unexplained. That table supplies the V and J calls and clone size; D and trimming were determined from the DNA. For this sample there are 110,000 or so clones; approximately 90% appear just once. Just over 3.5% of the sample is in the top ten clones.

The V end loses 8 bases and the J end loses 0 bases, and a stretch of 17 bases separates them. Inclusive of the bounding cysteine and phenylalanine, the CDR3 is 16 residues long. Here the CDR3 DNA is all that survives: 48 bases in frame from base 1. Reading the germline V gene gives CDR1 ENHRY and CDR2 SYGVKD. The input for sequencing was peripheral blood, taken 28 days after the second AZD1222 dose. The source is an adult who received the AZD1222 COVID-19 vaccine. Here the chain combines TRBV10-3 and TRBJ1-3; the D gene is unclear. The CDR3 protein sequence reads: CAIGSSGFLSGNTIYF. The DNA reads TGTGCCATCGGGTCTTCGGGGTTTCTCTCTGGAAACACCATATATTTT.